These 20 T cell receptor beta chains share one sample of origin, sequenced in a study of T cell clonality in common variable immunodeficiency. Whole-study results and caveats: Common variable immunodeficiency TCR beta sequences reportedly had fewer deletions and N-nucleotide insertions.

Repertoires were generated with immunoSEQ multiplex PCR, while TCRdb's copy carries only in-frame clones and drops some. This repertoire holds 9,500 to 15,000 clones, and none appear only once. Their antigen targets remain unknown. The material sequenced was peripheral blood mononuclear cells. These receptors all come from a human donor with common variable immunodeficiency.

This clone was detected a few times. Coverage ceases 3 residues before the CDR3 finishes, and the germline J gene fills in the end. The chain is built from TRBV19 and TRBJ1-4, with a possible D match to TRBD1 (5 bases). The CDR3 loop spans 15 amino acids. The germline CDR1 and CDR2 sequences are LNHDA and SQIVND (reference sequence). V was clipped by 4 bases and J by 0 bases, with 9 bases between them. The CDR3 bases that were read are TGTGCCAGTAGTACAGGGATTGCAACTAATGAAAAA. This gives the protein CASSTGIATNEK. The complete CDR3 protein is CASSTGIATNEKLFF.

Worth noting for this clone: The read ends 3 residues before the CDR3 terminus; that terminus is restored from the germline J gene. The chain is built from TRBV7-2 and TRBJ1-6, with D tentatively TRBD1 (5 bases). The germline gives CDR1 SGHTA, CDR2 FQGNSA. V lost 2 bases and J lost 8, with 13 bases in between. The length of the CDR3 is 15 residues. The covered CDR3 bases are TGTGCCAGCAGCTTACAGGGTCTCCCGGATTCACCC. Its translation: CASSLQGLPDSP. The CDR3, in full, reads CASSLQGLPDSPLHF. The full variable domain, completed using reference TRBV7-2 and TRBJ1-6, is GAGVSQSPSNKVTEKGKDVELRCDPISGHTALYWYRQSLGQGLEFLIYFQGNSAPDKSGLPSDRFSAERTGGSVSTLTIQRTQQEDSAVYLCASSLQGLPDSPLHFGNGTRLTVT.

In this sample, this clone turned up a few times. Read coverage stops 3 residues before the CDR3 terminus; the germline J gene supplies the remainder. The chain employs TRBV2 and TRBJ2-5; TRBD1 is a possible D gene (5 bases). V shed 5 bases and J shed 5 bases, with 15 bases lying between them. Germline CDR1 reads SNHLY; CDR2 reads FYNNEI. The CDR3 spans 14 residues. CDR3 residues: CASSWGSTGETQYF. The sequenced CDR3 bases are TGTGCCAGCAGTTGGGGCTCTACTGGGGAGACC.

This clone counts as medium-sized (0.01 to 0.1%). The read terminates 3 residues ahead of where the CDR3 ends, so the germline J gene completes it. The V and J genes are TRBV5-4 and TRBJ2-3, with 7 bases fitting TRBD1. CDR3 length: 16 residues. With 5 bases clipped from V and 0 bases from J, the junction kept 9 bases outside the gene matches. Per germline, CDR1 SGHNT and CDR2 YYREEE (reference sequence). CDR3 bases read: TGTGCCAGCAGTGCCGGGACAGCGTTTAGCACAGATACG. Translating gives CASSAGTAFSTDT. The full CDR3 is CASSAGTAFSTDTQYF.

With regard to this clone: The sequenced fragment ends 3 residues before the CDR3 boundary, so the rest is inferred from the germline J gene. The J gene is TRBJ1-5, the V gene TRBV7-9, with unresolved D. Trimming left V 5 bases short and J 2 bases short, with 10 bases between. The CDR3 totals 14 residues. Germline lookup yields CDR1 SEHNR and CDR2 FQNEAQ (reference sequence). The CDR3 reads CASSSLRGNQPQHF. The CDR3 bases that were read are TGTGCCAGCAGCAGTCTGCGCGGCAATCAGCCC.

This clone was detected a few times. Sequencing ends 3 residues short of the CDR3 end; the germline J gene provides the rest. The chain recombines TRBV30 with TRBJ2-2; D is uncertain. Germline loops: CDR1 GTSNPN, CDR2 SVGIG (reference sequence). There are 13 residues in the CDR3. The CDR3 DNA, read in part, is TGTGCCTGGAGTACGACTCAAGGCGGTACG. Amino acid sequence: CAWSTTQGGT. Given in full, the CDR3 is CAWSTTQGGTLFF.

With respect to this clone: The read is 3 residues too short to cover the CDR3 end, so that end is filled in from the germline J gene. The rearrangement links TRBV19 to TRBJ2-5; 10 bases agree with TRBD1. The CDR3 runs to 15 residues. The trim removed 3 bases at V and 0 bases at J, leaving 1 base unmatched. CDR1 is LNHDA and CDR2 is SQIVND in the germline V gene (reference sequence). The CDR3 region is CASSMDRGYQETQYF. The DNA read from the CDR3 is TGTGCCAGTAGTATGGACAGGGGGTACCAAGAGACC.

CDR3 bases read: TGTGCCAGCAGTGAAGGCCAGGGGGCATACATT. Encoded protein: CASSEGQGAYI. The whole CDR3 reads CASSEGQGAYIQYF. The chain is built from TRBV6-1 and TRBJ2-4, with 8 bases lining up with TRBD1. The CDR3 extends 3 residues past the end of the read, so its final part is completed from the germline J gene. The CDR3 spans 14 residues. V lost 1 base to trimming and J lost 8 bases; unmatched junction nucleotides: 4. Germline assignment: CDR1 MNHNS and CDR2 SASEGT.

CDR3 residues: CASSLAGAGYNEQFF. The covered CDR3 bases are TGTGCCAGCAGCTTGGCGGGGGCGGGGTACAATGAG. The chain carries TRBV7-3 and TRBJ2-1; possibly TRBD2 for D (7 bases). From the germline J gene comes the end of the CDR3, since the read stops 3 residues before it. The V end was cut by 3 bases, the J end by 4 bases, with 13 bases between. CDR1 SGHTA and CDR2 FQGTGA come from the germline V gene. CDR3 length equals 15 residues.

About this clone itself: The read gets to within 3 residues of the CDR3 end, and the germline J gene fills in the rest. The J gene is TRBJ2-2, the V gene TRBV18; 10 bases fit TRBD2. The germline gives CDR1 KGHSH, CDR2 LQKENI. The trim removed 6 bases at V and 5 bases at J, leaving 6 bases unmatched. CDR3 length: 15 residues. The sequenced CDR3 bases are TGTGCCAGCTCCCTTGGACTAGCGGCAACCGGGGAG. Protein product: CASSLGLAATGE. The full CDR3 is CASSLGLAATGELFF. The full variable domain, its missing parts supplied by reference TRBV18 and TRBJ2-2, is NAGVMQNPRHLVRRRGQEARLRCSPMKGHSHVYWYRQLPEEGLKFMVYLQKENIIDESGMPKERFSAEFPKEGPSILRIQQVVRGDSAAYFCASSLGLAATGELFFGEGSRLTVL.

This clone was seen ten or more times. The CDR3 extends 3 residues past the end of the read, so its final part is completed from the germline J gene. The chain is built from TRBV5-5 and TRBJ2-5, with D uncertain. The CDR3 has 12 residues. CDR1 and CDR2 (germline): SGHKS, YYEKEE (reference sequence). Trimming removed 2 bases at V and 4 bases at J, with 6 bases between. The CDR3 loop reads CASSFFPETQYF. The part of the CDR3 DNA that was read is TGTGCCAGCAGCTTCTTTCCAGAGACC.

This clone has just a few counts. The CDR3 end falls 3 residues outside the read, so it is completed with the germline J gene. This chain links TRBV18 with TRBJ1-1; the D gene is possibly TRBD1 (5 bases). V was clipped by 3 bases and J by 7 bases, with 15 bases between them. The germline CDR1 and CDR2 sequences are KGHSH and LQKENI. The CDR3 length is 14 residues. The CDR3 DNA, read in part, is TGTGCCAGCTCACCGACCCCGACAGAAATTGAA. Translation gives CASSPTPTEIE. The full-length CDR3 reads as CASSPTPTEIEAFF.

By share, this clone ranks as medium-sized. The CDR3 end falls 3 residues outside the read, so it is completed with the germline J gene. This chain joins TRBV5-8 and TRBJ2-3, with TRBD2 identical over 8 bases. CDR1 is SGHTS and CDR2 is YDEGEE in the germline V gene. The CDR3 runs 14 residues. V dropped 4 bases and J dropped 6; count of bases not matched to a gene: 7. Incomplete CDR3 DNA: TGTGCCAGCAGCCCAGGACTAGCTGCGGATACG. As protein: CASSPGLAADT. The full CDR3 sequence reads CASSPGLAADTQYF.

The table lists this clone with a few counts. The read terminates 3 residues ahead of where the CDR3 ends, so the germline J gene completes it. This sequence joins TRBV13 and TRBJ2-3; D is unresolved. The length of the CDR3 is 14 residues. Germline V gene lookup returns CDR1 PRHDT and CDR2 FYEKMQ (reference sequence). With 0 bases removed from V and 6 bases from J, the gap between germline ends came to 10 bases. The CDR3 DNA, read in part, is TGTGCCAGCAGCTTAGGTTCGTTGTCGGATACG. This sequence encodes CASSLGSLSDT. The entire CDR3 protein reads CASSLGSLSDTQYF.

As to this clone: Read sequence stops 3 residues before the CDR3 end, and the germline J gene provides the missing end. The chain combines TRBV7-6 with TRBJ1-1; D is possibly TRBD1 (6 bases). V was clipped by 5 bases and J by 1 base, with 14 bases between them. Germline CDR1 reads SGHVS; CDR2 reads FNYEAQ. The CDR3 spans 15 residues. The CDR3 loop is CASSALQGRNTEAFF. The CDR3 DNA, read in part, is TGTGCCAGCAGCGCCCTACAGGGTCGGAACACTGAA.

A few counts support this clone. CDR3 amino acids: CASSNIWGQGATPLHF. The sequenced part of the CDR3 DNA is TGTGCCAGTAGTAACATTTGGGGACAGGGAGCAACACCC. The gene calls are TRBV19 and TRBJ1-6; TRBD1 matches 9 bases. The missing CDR3 end, 3 residues past where the read stops, is filled in from the germline J gene. The CDR3 spans 16 residues. Germline trimming cut 4 bases from V and 11 bases from J; bases unmatched to any gene: 12. CDR1 is LNHDA, CDR2 SQIVND, per germline (reference sequence).

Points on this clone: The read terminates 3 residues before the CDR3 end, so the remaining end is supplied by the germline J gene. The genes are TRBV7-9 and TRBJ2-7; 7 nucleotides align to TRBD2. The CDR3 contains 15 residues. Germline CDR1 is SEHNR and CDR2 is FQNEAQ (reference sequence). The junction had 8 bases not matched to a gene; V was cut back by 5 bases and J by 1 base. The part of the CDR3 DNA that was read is TGTGCCAGCAGCGATCGACTAGCTGAATCCTACGAG. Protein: CASSDRLAESYE. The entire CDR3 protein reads CASSDRLAESYEQYF.

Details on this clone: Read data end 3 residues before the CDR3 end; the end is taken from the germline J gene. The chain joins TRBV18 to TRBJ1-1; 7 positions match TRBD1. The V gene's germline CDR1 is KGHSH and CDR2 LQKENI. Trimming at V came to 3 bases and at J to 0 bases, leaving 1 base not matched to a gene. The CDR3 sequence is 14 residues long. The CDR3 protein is CASSPTGMNTEAFF. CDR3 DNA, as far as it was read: TGTGCCAGCTCACCGACAGGGATGAACACTGAA. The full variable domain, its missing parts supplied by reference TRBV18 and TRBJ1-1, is NAGVMQNPRHLVRRRGQEARLRCSPMKGHSHVYWYRQLPEEGLKFMVYLQKENIIDESGMPKERFSAEFPKEGPSILRIQQVVRGDSAAYFCASSPTGMNTEAFFGQGTRLTVV.

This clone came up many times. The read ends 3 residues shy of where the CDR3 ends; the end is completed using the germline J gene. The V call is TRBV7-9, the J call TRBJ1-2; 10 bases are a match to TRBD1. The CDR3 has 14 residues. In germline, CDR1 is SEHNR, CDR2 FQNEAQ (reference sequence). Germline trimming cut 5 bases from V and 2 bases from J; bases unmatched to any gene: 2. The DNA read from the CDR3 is TGTGCCAGCAGCATGGGACAGGGGAACTATGGC. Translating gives CASSMGQGNYG. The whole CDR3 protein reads CASSMGQGNYGYTF.

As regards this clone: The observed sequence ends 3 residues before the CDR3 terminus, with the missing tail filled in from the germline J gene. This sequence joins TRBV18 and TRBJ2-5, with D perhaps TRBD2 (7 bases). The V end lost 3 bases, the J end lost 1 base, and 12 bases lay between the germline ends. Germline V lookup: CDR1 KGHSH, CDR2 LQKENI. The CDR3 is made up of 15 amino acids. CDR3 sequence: CASSPGGRFQETQYF. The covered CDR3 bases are TGTGCCAGCTCACCGGGGGGGCGCTTCCAAGAGACC.